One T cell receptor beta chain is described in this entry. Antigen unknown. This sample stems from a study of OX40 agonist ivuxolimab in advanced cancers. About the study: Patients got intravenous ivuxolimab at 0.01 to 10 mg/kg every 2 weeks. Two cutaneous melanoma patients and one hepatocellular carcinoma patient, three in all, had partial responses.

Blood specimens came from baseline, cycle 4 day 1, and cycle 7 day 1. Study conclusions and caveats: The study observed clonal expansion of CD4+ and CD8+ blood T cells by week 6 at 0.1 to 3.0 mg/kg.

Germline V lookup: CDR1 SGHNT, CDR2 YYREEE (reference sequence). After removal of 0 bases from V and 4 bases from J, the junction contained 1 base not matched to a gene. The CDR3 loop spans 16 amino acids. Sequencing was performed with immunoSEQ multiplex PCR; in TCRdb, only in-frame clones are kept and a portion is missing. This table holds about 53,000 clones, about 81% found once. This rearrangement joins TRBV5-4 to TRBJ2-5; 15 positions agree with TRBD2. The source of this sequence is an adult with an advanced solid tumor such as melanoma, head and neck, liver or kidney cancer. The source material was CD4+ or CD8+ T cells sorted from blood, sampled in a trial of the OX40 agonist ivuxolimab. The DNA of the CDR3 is TGTGCCAGCAGCTTGGAGGGACTAGCGGGAGGAGAGACCCAGTACTTC. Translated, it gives CASSLEGLAGGETQYF.